This TCR beta chain originates from a study of blood T cells in healthy people across ages (dated by TCRdb to between 2014 and 2017). Broadly, across the study: In model experiments, template switching captured roughly one uniquely barcoded TCR beta cDNA molecule for every two T cells. Using deep sequencing normalized with unique cDNA molecular identifiers, the study measured how TCR beta repertoire diversity changes with age. The donors were divided into four age groups: young (average roughly 15 years), middle-aged (over 35), aged (about 60) and long-lived (around 87). To avoid experimental bias, donors of different ages were spread randomly across the sequencing lanes. Using the same blood draw, the study looked at two additional independent replicas of 1 million unique cDNA reads for two donors, one aged 18 to 30 and the other aged 80 or older. Overall study outcomes, separate from this receptor: The long-lived group showed more naive CD4+ T cells, fewer expanded clones and increased TCR diversity than the aged group, suggesting age selection. As age increased, observed TCR beta diversity per million T cells dropped in a roughly linear way, and a significant reduction was already evident by age 40. Estimates of total diversity based on one million sequenced T cells were regarded as lower bounds and as underestimates. Observed TCR beta diversity correlated strongly with the percentage of naive T cells measured by flow cytometry. Because the CMV infection status of the donors was unknown, age-related changes in expanded clonotypes may potentially have been confounded. Since profiling was done on bulk unsorted PBMCs, naive and antigen-experienced compartments could not be conclusively compared.

The CDR3, cysteine through phenylalanine, is 17 amino acids long. Here the CDR3 DNA is all that survives: 51 bases in frame from base 1. According to the germline V gene, CDR1 reads SNHLY and CDR2 reads FYNNEI. Library method: 5' RACE. The sequencer was an Illumina HiSeq 2500. A second PCR of roughly 7 to 11 cycles was performed with a sample-barcoded 5' primer and a J-beta primer mix. Each TCR beta cDNA molecule received a unique molecular identifier from a template-switch 5' adaptor carrying 12 random nucleotides. Each sample yielded at least 2.5 million CDR3-containing paired-end reads. First-strand cDNA synthesis was performed from all RNA using the Mint cDNA synthesis kit, with priming by a TRBC-specific oligonucleotide. All cDNA was treated with uracil-DNA glycosylase and then went through a first 18-cycle PCR with the universal primers M1SS and BC2_uni_R. On the study's bioinformatics: Normalization of each sample was performed by random selection of 1 million high-quality reads, each carrying a distinct molecular identifier. Instead of being binned into consensus sequences, reads with shared molecular identifiers were discarded. CDR3 identification, clonotype clustering and error correction used MiTCR with a Q25 quality threshold and the strictest error-elimination algorithm. A nonparametric unseen species model using Euler transformation provided a lower-bound estimate of total TCR beta diversity. The public reads were quality trimmed at Q25 with fastp and then assembled into clones with MiXCR by TCRdb, keeping productive beta chains. Each entry merges the rows of one CDR3 protein and shows their most common DNA and genes. For this entry, the V and J calls and clone size follow TCRdb and not the study's own pipeline. For this sample there are almost 800,000 distinct CDR3 sequences; 55% to 70% appear just once. Together, the top ten hold about 20% of the sample.

With regard to this clonotype: Which antigen it targets is not known. No base quality information exists; no much larger clone differs at one position.

The donors were under 40 Caucasian individuals from Russia, aged roughly 6 to 90 years, who were systemically healthy. Each donor gave 8 to 10 milliliters of peripheral blood, collected into EDTA-treated Vacutainer tubes. Ficoll-Paque density-gradient centrifugation was used to isolate PBMCs, with at least 7 million per sample. Total RNA was extracted from PBMCs with Trizol reagent, with at least 6 micrograms obtained per sample. For every donor, flow cytometry on a PBMC aliquot measured the percentage of naive CD45RAhigh/CD27high T cells. Material: blood. The chain joins TRBV2 to TRBJ2-7, with 8 central nucleotides matching TRBD1. The end of the DNA aligns better with TRBJ2-4, so the J call may be wrong. The origin of this receptor is a man aged 30-40 years in good health. The CDR3 has the sequence CASSSPSDRADKNIQYF. The DNA sequence is given as TGTGCCAGCAGTTCTCCCTCGGACAGGGCGGACAAAAACATTCAGTACTTC.